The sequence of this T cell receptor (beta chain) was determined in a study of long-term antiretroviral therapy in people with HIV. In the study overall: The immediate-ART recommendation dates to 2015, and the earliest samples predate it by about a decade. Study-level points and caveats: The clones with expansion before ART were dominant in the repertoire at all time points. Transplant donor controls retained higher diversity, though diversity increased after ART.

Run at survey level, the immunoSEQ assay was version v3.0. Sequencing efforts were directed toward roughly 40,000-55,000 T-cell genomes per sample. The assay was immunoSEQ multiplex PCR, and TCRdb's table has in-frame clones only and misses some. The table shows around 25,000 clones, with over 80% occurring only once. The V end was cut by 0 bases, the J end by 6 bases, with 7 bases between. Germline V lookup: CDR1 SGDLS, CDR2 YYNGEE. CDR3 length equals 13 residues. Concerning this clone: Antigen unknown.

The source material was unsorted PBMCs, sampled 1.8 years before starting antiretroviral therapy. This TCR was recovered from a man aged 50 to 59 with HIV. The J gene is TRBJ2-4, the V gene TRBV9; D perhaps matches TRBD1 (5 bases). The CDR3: CASSVGQGNIQYF. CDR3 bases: TGTGCCAGCAGCGTAGGGCAGGGAAACATTCAGTACTTC.